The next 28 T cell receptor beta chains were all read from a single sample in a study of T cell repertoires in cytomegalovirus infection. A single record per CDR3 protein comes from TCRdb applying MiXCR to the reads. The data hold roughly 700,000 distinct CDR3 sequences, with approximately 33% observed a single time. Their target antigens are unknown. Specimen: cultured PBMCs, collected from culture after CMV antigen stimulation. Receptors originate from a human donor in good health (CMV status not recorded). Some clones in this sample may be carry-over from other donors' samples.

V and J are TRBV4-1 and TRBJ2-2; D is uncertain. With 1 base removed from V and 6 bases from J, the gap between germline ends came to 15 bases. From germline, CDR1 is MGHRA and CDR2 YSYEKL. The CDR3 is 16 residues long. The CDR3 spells CASSQGDTLPAGELFF. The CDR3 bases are TGCGCCAGCAGCCAAGGAGACACCCTCCCGGCCGGGGAGCTGTTTTTT.

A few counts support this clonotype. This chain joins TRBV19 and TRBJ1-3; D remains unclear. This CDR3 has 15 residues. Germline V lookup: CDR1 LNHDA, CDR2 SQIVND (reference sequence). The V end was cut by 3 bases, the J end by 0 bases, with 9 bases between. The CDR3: CASSIAALSGNTIYF. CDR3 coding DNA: TGTGCCAGTAGTATCGCGGCTCTCTCTGGAAACACCATATATTTT.

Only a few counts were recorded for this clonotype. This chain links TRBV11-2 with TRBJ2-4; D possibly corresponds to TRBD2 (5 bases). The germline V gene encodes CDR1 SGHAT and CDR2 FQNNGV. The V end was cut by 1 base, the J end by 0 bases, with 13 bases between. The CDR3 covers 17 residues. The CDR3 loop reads CASSLARLHLAKNIQYF. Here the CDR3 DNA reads TGTGCCAGCAGCTTAGCCCGACTACACCTAGCCAAAAACATTCAGTACTTC.

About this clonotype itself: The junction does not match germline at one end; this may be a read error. This chain's CDR3 is CASSPTSGGGYEQCF. Written as DNA, the CDR3 is TGTGCCAGCAGCCCAACTAGCGGGGGGGGGTACGAGCAGTGCTTC. The chain recombines TRBV7-2 with TRBJ2-7, with 13 positions matching TRBD2. Per germline, CDR1 SGHTA and CDR2 FQGNSA. This CDR3 is built from 15 residues.

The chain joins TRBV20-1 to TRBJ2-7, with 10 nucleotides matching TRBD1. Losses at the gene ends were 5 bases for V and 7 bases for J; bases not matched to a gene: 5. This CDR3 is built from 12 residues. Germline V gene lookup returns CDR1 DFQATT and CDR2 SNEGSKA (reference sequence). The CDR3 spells CSARQGAGEQYF. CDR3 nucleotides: TGCAGTGCTCGACAGGGGGCTGGTGAGCAGTACTTC.

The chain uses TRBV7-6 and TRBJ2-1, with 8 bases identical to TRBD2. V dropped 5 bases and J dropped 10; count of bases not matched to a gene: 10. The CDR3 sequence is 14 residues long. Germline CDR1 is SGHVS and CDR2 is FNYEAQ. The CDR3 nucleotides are TGTGCCAGCAGCGTCGAGTCCGGGAGGGCCGAGCAGTTCTTC. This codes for CASSVESGRAEQFF.

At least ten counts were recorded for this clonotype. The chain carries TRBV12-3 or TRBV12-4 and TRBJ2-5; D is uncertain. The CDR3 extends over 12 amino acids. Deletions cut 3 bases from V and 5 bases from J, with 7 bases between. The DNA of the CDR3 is TGTGCCAGCAGTTTCGCCGGTGAGACCCAGTACTTC. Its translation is CASSFAGETQYF.

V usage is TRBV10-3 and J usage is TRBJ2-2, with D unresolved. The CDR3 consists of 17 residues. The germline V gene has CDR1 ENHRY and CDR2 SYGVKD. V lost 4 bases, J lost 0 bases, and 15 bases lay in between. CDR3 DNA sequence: TGTGCCATCAGTGGGGGATGGAAGGGCTCGAACACCGGGGAGCTGTTTTTT. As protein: CAISGGWKGSNTGELFF.

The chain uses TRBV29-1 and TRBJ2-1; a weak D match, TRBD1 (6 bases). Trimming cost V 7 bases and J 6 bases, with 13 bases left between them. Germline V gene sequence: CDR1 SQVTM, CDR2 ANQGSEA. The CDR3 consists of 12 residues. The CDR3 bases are TGCAGCGACCGGACAGCCAGCAATGAGCAGTTCTTC. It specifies CSDRTASNEQFF.

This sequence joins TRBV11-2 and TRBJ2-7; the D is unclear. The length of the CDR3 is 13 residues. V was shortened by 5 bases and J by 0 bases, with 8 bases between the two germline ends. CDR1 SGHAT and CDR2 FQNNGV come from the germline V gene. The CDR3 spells CASSGDTSYEQYF. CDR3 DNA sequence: TGTGCCAGCAGCGGTGACACCTCCTACGAGCAGTACTTC.

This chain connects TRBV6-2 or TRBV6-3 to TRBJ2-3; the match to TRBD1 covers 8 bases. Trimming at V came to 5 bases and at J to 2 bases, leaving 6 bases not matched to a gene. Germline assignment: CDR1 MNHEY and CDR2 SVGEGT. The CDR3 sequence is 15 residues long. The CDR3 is CASSVLDRATDTQYF. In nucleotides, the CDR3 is TGTGCCAGCAGTGTCTTGGACAGGGCCACAGATACGCAGTATTTT.

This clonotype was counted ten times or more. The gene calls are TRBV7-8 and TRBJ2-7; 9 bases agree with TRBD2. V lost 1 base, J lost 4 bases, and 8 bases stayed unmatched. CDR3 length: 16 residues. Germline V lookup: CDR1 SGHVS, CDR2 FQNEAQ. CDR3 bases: TGTGCCAGCAGCTTAGTTGCGCTAGCGGGGCCGTACGAGCAGTACTTC. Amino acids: CASSLVALAGPYEQYF. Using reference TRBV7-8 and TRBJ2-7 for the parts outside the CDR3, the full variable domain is GAGVSQSPRYKVAKRGQDVALRCDPISGHVSLFWYQQALGQGPEFLTYFQNEAQLDKSGLPSDRFFAERPEGSVSTLKIQRTQQEDSAVYLCASSLVALAGPYEQYFGPGTRLTVT.

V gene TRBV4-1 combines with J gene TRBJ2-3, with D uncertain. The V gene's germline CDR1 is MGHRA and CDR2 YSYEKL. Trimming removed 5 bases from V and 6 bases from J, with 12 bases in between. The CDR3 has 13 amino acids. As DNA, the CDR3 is TGCGCCAGCAGCGGACCGAGTCAGGATACGCAGTATTTT. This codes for CASSGPSQDTQYF.

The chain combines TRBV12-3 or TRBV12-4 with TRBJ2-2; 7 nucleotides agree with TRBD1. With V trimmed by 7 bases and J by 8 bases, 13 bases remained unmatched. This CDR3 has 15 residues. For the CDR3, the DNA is TGTGCCAGCACCGAGCTCGGACAGGAAAGGGGGGAGCTGTTTTTT. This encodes CASTELGQERGELFF.

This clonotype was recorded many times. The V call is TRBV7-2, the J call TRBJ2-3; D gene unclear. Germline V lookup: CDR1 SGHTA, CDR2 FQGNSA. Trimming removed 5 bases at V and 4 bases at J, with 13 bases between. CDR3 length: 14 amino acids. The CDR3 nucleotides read TGTGCCAGCAGCCCCCGCTATAGAGCAGATACGCAGTATTTT. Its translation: CASSPRYRADTQYF.

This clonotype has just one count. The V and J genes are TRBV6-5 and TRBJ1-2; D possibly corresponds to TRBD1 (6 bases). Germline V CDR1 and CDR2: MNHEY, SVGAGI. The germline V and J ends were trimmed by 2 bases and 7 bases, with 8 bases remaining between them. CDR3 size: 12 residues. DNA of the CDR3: TGTGCCAGCAGTTACGGGGGCGGTGGCTACACCTTC. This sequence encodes CASSYGGGGYTF.

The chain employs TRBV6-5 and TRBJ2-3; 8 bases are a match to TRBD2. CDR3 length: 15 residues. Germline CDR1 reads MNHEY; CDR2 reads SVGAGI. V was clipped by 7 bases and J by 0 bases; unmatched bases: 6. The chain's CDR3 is CASTSSGPSTDTQYF. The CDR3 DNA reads TGTGCCAGCACCTCTAGCGGGCCTAGCACAGATACGCAGTATTTT.

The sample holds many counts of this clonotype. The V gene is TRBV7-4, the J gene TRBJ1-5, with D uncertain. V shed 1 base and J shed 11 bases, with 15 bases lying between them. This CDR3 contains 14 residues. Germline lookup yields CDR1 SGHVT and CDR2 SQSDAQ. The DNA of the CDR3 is TGTGCCAGCAGCTTAGGGCAGGTGACCTCGTCCCAGCATTTT. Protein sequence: CASSLGQVTSSQHF.

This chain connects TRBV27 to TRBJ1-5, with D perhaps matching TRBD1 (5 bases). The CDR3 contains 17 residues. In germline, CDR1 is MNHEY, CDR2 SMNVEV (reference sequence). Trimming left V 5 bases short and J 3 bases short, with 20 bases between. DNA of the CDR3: TGTGCCAGCAGTCGGGGGGGATGGAGGGGATACAATCAGCCCCAGCATTTT. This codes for CASSRGGWRGYNQPQHF.

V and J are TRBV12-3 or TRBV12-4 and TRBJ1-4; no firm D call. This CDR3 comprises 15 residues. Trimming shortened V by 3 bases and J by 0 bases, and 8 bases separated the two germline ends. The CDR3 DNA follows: TGTGCCAGCAGTTTCGTGGGAGCAACTAATGAAAAACTGTTTTTT. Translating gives CASSFVGATNEKLFF.

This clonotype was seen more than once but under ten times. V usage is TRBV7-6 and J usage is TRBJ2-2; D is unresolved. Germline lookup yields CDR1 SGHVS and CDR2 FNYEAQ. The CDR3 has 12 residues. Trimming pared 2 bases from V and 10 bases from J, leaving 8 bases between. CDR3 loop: CASSLSSEELFF. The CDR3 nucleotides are TGTGCCAGCAGCTTATCCAGCGAGGAGCTGTTTTTT.

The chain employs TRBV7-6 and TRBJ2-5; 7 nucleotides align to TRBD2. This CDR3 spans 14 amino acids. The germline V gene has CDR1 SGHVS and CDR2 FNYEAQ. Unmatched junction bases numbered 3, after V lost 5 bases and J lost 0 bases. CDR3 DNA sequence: TGTGCCAGCAGCCGGGGACTATACCAAGAGACCCAGTACTTC. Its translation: CASSRGLYQETQYF. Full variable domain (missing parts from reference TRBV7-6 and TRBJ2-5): GAGVSQSPRYKVTKRGQDVALRCDPISGHVSLYWYRQALGQGPEFLTYFNYEAQQDKSGLPNDRFSAERPEGSISTLTIQRTEQRDSAMYRCASSRGLYQETQYFGPGTRLLVL.

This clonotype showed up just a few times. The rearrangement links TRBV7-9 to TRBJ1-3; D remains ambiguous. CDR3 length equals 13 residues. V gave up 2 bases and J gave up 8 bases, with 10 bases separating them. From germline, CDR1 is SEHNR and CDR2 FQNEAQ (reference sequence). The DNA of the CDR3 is TGTGCCAGCAGCTTATACACCGGAGACACCATATATTTT. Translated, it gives CASSLYTGDTIYF.

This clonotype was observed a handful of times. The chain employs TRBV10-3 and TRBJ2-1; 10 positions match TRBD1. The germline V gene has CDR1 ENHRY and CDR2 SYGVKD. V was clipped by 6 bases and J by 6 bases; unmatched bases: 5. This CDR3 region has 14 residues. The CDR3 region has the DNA TGTGCCATCAGCCCGGGACAGGGGACCAATGAGCAGTTCTTC. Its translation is CAISPGQGTNEQFF.

The CDR3 is CASSLPPGEQFF. Here the CDR3 DNA reads TGTGCCAGCAGTCTCCCCCCGGGTGAGCAGTTCTTC. The chain uses TRBV27 and TRBJ2-1; D is undetermined. This CDR3 has 12 amino acids. The germline gives CDR1 MNHEY, CDR2 SMNVEV (reference sequence). V lost 5 bases and J lost 9, with 11 bases in between.

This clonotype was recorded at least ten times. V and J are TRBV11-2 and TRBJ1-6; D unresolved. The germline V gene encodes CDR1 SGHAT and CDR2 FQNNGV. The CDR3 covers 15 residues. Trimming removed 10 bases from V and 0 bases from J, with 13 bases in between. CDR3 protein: CATQTGSSYNSPLHF. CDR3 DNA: TGTGCCACCCAGACGGGAAGCTCCTATAATTCACCCCTCCACTTT.

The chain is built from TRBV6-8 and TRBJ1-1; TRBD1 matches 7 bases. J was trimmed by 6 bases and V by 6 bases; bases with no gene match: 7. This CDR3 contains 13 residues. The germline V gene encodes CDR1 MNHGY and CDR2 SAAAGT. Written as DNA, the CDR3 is TGTGCCAGCAGGCCAGGGGGTTCGTCTGAAGCTTTCTTT. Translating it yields CASRPGGSSEAFF.

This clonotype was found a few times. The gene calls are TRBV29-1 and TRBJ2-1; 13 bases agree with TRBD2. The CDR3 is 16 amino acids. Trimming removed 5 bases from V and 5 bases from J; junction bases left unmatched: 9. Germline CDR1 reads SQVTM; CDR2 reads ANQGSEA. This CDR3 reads CSVHLLAGGRNNEQFF. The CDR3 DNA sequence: TGCAGCGTTCATCTACTAGCGGGGGGGCGGAACAATGAGCAGTTCTTC.